Each of the 9 T cell receptor beta chains below was sequenced from the same sample in a study of blood T cell repertoires in COVID-19. Assay: immunoSEQ multiplex PCR; the TCRdb copy retains only in-frame clones and omits some. The table includes fewer than 350,000 clones, approximately 81% detected once. Sequenced sample: PBMCs or T cells enriched from blood (not recorded which). These receptors were taken from a woman in her twenties or thirties who had been exposed to COVID-19.

The gene calls are TRBV28 and TRBJ1-2, with 7 bases matching TRBD1. The germline gives CDR1 MDHEN, CDR2 SYDVKM. The V gene end was trimmed by 3 bases and the J gene end by 7 bases; junction bases not matched to a gene: 8. This CDR3 has 14 amino acids. The CDR3 region has the DNA TGTGCCAGCAGTTTCCTCAGGGGGGAGAGTGGCTACACCTTC. This codes for CASSFLRGESGYTF.

The chain employs TRBV3-1 (or the pseudogene TRBV3-2) and TRBJ1-4, with a possible D match to TRBD1 (5 bases). CDR1 and CDR2 (germline): LGHDT, YNNKEL (reference sequence). V shed 4 bases and J shed 0 bases, with 12 bases lying between them. The CDR3 contains 16 residues. CDR3 residues: CASSPDDSATNEKLFF. The CDR3, as DNA: TGTGCCAGCAGCCCGGACGACAGTGCAACTAATGAAAAACTGTTTTTT.

The chain joins TRBV15 to TRBJ2-7; 13 bases line up with TRBD2. With 0 bases clipped from V and 5 bases from J, the junction kept 4 bases outside the gene matches. Germline V CDR1 and CDR2: LNHNV, YYDKDF (reference sequence). CDR3 size: 16 residues. The CDR3 is CATSRDRTSGGNEQYF. The CDR3 DNA follows: TGTGCCACCAGCAGAGATAGGACTAGCGGGGGTAACGAGCAGTACTTC.

This clone appeared once. The chain joins TRBV5-1 to TRBJ2-1, with D tentatively TRBD1 (6 bases). CDR1 is SGHRS, CDR2 YFSETQ, per germline. The CDR3 sequence is 13 residues long. V was cut by 8 bases and J by 2 bases, with 11 bases left in between. The CDR3 DNA follows: TGCGCCAGTGGAAAGGGGGCCTACAATGAGCAGTTCTTC. Protein product: CASGKGAYNEQFF. The variable domain in full, with the rest retrieved from reference TRBV5-1 and TRBJ2-1, is KAGVTQTPRYLIKTRGQQVTLSCSPISGHRSVSWYQQTPGQGLQFLFEYFSETQRNKGNFPGRFSGRQFSNSRSEMNVSTLELGDSALYLCASGKGAYNEQFFGPGTRLTVL.

The V call is TRBV18, the J call TRBJ2-7, with 9 bases aligning to TRBD1. The V segment lost 1 base and the J segment 3 bases; nucleotides outside the gene matches: 13. CDR3 length: 18 amino acids. Germline V gene lookup returns CDR1 KGHSH and CDR2 LQKENI. CDR3 sequence: CASSPLAPRQGGNYEQYF. The CDR3 DNA reads as TGTGCCAGCTCACCACTCGCCCCGAGACAGGGGGGCAACTACGAGCAGTACTTC.

V and J are TRBV5-4 and TRBJ2-6; TRBD1 matches 11 bases. The CDR3 is 20 amino acids. V lost 4 bases, J lost 2 bases, and 14 bases stayed unmatched. Germline V gene data show CDR1 as SGHNT and CDR2 as YYREEE (reference sequence). The CDR3 sequence: CASSPNLLDRGRAGANVLTF. The CDR3, as DNA: TGTGCCAGCAGCCCAAACCTCCTGGACAGGGGGCGGGCTGGGGCCAACGTCCTGACTTTC.

The rearrangement uses TRBV6-5 and TRBJ2-7; possible D gene TRBD1, 6 bases. In germline, CDR1 is MNHEY, CDR2 SVGAGI. Trimming removed 6 bases from V and 7 bases from J, with 22 bases in between. The CDR3 length is 15 residues. The CDR3 sequence: CASSQTPSLRGEQYF. The CDR3 coding sequence is TGTGCCAGCAGCCAAACTCCGAGCCTTAGGGGGGAGCAGTACTTC.

In this sample, this clone turned up once. The chain uses TRBV21-1 and TRBJ1-5. TRBV21-1 is designated a pseudogene. The CDR3 is made up of 14 amino acids. The CDR3 protein is CASSPPISNQPQHF. As DNA, the CDR3 is TGTGCCAGCAGCCCACCTATTAGCAATCAGCCCCAGCATTTT.

This sequence joins TRBV29-1 and TRBJ2-1, with 7 bases aligning to TRBD2. The CDR3 contains 15 residues. Germline values: CDR1 SQVTM, CDR2 ANQGSEA. V dropped 0 bases and J dropped 7; count of bases not matched to a gene: 9. CDR3 protein: CSVEDWREKINEQFF. The DNA of the CDR3 is TGCAGCGTTGAAGACTGGCGGGAGAAAATTAATGAGCAGTTCTTC.